This T cell receptor (beta chain) is from a study of beta chain features in type 1 diabetes. Turning to the study itself: Healthy donors, compared against patients, showed similar age, gender and cell yields. Findings and limits, study-wide: VDJ junctions sequenced from type 1 diabetes patients showed fewer insertions and more deletions.

TCRB transcripts that were expressed got sequenced, as all of the isolated RNA had been reverse transcribed. The protocol was immunoSEQ multiplex PCR, while the TCRdb copy is restricted to in-frame clones and leaves out a portion. The table shows 120,000 to 150,000 clones, with under 60% occurring only once. This CDR3 is 15 amino acids long. From germline, CDR1 is PRHDT and CDR2 FYEKMQ (reference sequence). V was shortened by 5 bases and J by 6 bases, with 14 bases between the two germline ends. This clone was found a few times. Its specificity is unknown. Source material: Tregs from blood. The rearrangement joins TRBV13 to TRBJ1-6; D unresolved. The sequence was obtained from a man aged 18-30 years in good health. The CDR3 nucleotides are TGTGCCAGCAGCCCCCTGGAGGCCTTTAATTCACCCCTCCACTTT. Translating it yields CASSPLEAFNSPLHF.